Sequencing of this T cell receptor (beta chain) was carried out in a study of blood T cells in healthy people across ages. As for the study in general: When template switching was applied, about one barcoded beta molecule was captured per two T cells. General study results and limits: Age advanced and TCR beta diversity per million T cells fell, roughly linearly.

A second roughly 6 to 11 cycle PCR used barcoded and J-beta primers. Via MiXCR, TCRdb re-called the 5' RACE reads, giving one row per CDR3 protein. The sample holds 660,000 or so distinct CDR3 sequences, 45% to 65% seen once. Germline CDR1 is LGHDT and CDR2 is YNNKEL (reference sequence). The CDR3 has 17 residues. Concerning this clonotype itself: Its target is unknown.

At least 6 million PBMCs were isolated per sample. Specimen: blood. This TCR was recovered from a man aged 55 to 69 in good health. The chain couples TRBV3-1 to TRBJ2-7; 9 bases are a match to TRBD1. TRBJ2-5 matches the DNA end more closely, so the J call is doubtful. The CDR3 here is CASSQAGIQGAAETQYF. DNA of the CDR3: TGTGCCAGCAGCCAAGCCGGTATACAGGGGGCGGCGGAGACCCAGTACTTC.